A single sample is the source of the 29 T cell receptor beta chains below, sequenced in a study of T cell repertoires in aging, cancer and after chemotherapy (dated by TCRdb to between 2018 and 2021). Genomic DNA extracted from peripheral blood, rather than sorted cells or RNA, was used as the source for amplification of TCR beta rearrangements. Sequenced on an Illumina MiSeq. Rearranged TRB sequences spanning V, D and J segments were amplified in a multiplex touch-down PCR with a mixed TRB-A/B primer pool. TCRdb reprocessing: public reads trimmed at Q25 with fastp, clones called with MiXCR, in-frame beta chains kept. When rows share a CDR3 protein, they turn into one entry using the most common DNA and genes. The sample table records 2,500 to 3,500 distinct CDR3 sequences; around 25% of these occur just once. 45% to 70% of the sample lies in the top ten. Specimen: blood. The source is a human donor with a solid tumor.

As concerns this clonotype: A single base separates this from a much larger clone, so it may be a read error. The CDR3 DNA follows: TGTGCCAGCAGTTCGGTACAGGGAGATAATTCACCCCTCCACTTT. It yields the protein CASSSVQGDNSPLHF. The V and J genes are TRBV27 and TRBJ1-6; D may be TRBD1 (6 bases). Trimming cost V 4 bases and J 5 bases, with 12 bases left between them. Germline CDR1 is MNHEY and CDR2 is SMNVEV (reference sequence). This CDR3 is built from 15 residues.

The chain has TRBV28 and TRBJ2-1; 11 bases are a match to TRBD2. CDR1 and CDR2 (germline): MDHEN, SYDVKM. The CDR3 extends over 18 amino acids. J was trimmed by 1 base and V by 3 bases; bases with no gene match: 8. The CDR3 protein is CASSLGFTSGSSYNEQFF. CDR3 DNA sequence: TGTGCCAGCAGTTTGGGGTTCACTAGCGGGAGTTCCTACAATGAGCAGTTCTTC.

The rearrangement links TRBV27 to TRBJ2-1; TRBD2 aligns across 11 bases. This CDR3 contains 15 residues. Germline trimming cut 4 bases from V and 8 bases from J; bases unmatched to any gene: 7. CDR1 and CDR2 (germline): MNHEY, SMNVEV (reference sequence). The CDR3 region has the DNA TGTGCCAGCAGTTATGATAGCGGGGGGGGGGATGAGCAGTTCTTC. Translated: CASSYDSGGGDEQFF.

This clonotype is labeled as medium-sized. The chain is built from TRBV6-5 and TRBJ2-1; 10 nucleotides match TRBD1. Germline trimming cut 6 bases from V and 4 bases from J; bases unmatched to any gene: 3. This CDR3 is 14 amino acids long. Germline V gene lookup returns CDR1 MNHEY and CDR2 SVGAGI. This chain's CDR3 is CASSWDRGYNEQFF. DNA for the CDR3: TGTGCCAGCAGCTGGGACAGGGGTTACAATGAGCAGTTCTTC.

This clonotype was seen only a few times. The chain is built from TRBV7-2 and TRBJ2-1; TRBD2 matches 11 bases. In germline, CDR1 is SGHTA, CDR2 FQGNSA. Losses at the gene ends were 1 base for V and 3 bases for J; bases not matched to a gene: 8. The CDR3 runs to 18 residues. This CDR3 reads CASSLGVAGGISYNEQFF. Written as DNA, the CDR3 is TGTGCCAGCAGCTTAGGAGTAGCGGGAGGGATAAGCTACAATGAGCAGTTCTTC.

This clonotype turned up a few times. J is TRBJ1-3 and V is TRBV6-5; no definite D call. This CDR3 is 17 amino acids long. Between the trimmed V and J ends, which lost 1 base and 1 base, there was a span of 14 bases. The germline CDR1 and CDR2 sequences are MNHEY and SVGAGI. CDR3: CASSYYAGYSSGNTIYF. The CDR3 nucleotides read TGTGCCAGCAGTTACTATGCAGGTTATTCTTCTGGAAACACCATATATTTT.

This clonotype is medium-sized. The CDR3 DNA reads as TGTGCCAGCAGTTACTTGGGACTAGCGGGGGGGCCAGATACGCAGTATTTT. As protein: CASSYLGLAGGPDTQYF. V and J are TRBV6-5 and TRBJ2-3; 16 bases are a match to TRBD2. The trim removed 1 base at V and 4 bases at J, leaving 2 bases unmatched. The CDR3 has 17 amino acids. CDR1 and CDR2 (germline): MNHEY, SVGAGI.

This clonotype has more than one count but fewer than ten. The chain recombines TRBV7-6 with TRBJ2-1; 12 bases line up with TRBD2. Trimming cost V 4 bases and J 10 bases; bases outside gene matches: 11. The CDR3 covers 16 residues. Germline lookup yields CDR1 SGHVS and CDR2 FNYEAQ. CDR3 sequence: CASSSLRLAGVGEQFF. CDR3 DNA sequence: TGTGCCAGCAGCTCTCTTAGACTAGCGGGAGTAGGGGAGCAGTTCTTC.

Comment on this clonotype: One end of the junction does not line up with germline, which may come from a read error. V is TRBV7-2 and J is TRBJ1-2; D gene uncertain. Germline CDR1 and CDR2: SGHTA and FQGNSA. The CDR3 covers 15 residues. The CDR3 DNA reads TGTGTCAGCAGCCCGAGGACCCTGCCTAACTATGGCTACACCTTC. This sequence encodes CVSSPRTLPNYGYTF.

The chain combines TRBV5-1 with TRBJ2-3, with TRBD2 matching 11 bases. Germline V lookup: CDR1 SGHRS, CDR2 YFSETQ. Losses at the gene ends were 4 bases for V and 4 bases for J; bases not matched to a gene: 2. The CDR3 is made up of 14 amino acids. CDR3 sequence: CASSLAGGPDTQYF. In nucleotides, the CDR3 is TGCGCCAGCAGCCTAGCGGGGGGACCAGATACGCAGTATTTT.

By proportion, this clonotype is large (0.1 to 1%). The chain has TRBV29-1 and TRBJ2-2; 9 bases match TRBD2. The J segment lost 4 bases and the V segment lost 4 bases, leaving 7 bases of the junction unmatched. The CDR3 extends over 15 amino acids. CDR1 and CDR2 (germline): SQVTM, ANQGSEA. CDR3 residues: CSVGAGGPSTGELFF. CDR3 in DNA: TGCAGCGTTGGCGCGGGAGGGCCGAGCACCGGGGAGCTGTTTTTT.

The genes are TRBV10-3 and TRBJ2-3; D remains unclear. The CDR3 runs 14 residues. Trimming pared 7 bases from V and 2 bases from J, leaving 13 bases between. Germline CDR1 reads ENHRY; CDR2 reads SYGVKD. The CDR3 region is CAITIGPSTDTQYF. Here the CDR3 DNA reads TGTGCCATCACCATAGGCCCCTCCACAGATACGCAGTATTTT.

This clonotype is deemed medium-sized. The chain links TRBV11-1 to TRBJ2-1; D ambiguous. Between the trimmed V and J ends, which lost 3 bases and 6 bases, there was a span of 15 bases. Germline values: CDR1 SGHAT, CDR2 FQDESV (reference sequence). This CDR3 has 15 amino acids. The DNA of the CDR3 is TGTGCCAGCAGCTTGAGCCCGGTAGGGCTCAATGAGCAGTTCTTC. Translating gives CASSLSPVGLNEQFF.

V and J are TRBV28 and TRBJ1-3; 8 nucleotides match TRBD1. Germline lookup yields CDR1 MDHEN and CDR2 SYDVKM. The ends lost 6 bases at V and 5 bases at J; junction bases unmatched: 9. The CDR3 is 15 residues long. CDR3 in amino acids: CASSPLDRVRNTIYF. DNA of the CDR3: TGTGCCAGCAGCCCATTGGACAGGGTCAGAAACACCATATATTTT.

This chain uses TRBV5-1 with TRBJ2-5; D gene ambiguous. Looked up from germline, CDR1 is SGHRS and CDR2 is YFSETQ. V shed 4 bases and J shed 1 base, with 5 bases lying between them. The CDR3 is made up of 12 amino acids. CDR3 loop: CASSEAQETQYF. The CDR3 nucleotides read TGCGCCAGCAGCGAAGCCCAAGAGACCCAGTACTTC. The complete variable domain, with remaining parts taken from reference TRBV5-1 and TRBJ2-5, reads KAGVTQTPRYLIKTRGQQVTLSCSPISGHRSVSWYQQTPGQGLQFLFEYFSETQRNKGNFPGRFSGRQFSNSRSEMNVSTLELGDSALYLCASSEAQETQYFGPGTRLLVL.

The chain couples TRBV6-2 or TRBV6-3 to TRBJ1-1; TRBD1 agrees at 9 bases. The V and J ends lost 5 bases and 0 bases, in that order; junction bases with no gene match: 10. Germline-derived CDR1 and CDR2 are MNHEY and SVGEGT. The CDR3 has 17 amino acids. The CDR3 here is CASSELGQGGMNTEAFF. The CDR3 DNA reads as TGTGCCAGCAGTGAATTGGGACAGGGAGGCATGAACACTGAAGCTTTCTTT.

This rearrangement joins TRBV11-1 to TRBJ1-2; 7 nucleotides match TRBD1. The CDR3 has 12 amino acids. The trim removed 7 bases at V and 7 bases at J, leaving 6 bases unmatched. Germline CDR1 SGHAT, CDR2 FQDESV (reference sequence). The CDR3 region has the DNA TGTGCCAGCATCGGAAACAGGGGTGGCTACACCTTC. Translating gives CASIGNRGGYTF.

This clonotype is judged medium-sized. The V call is TRBV19, the J call TRBJ2-3, with D perhaps matching TRBD2 (5 bases). This CDR3 spans 13 amino acids. The ends were cut back, 3 bases at V and 3 bases at J, with 7 bases in the middle. Germline V gives CDR1 LNHDA, CDR2 SQIVND (reference sequence). The CDR3 here is CASSISGTDTQYF. In DNA form, the CDR3 reads TGTGCCAGTAGTATCTCGGGAACAGATACGCAGTATTTT.

This sequence joins TRBV6-5 and TRBJ1-2, with 8 positions matching TRBD1. The germline V gene has CDR1 MNHEY and CDR2 SVGAGI. V was pared by 2 bases and J by 7 bases, with 12 bases of the junction left unmatched. The CDR3 loop spans 16 amino acids. The DNA of the CDR3 is TGTGCCAGCAGTTACGGATGGGCAGGGGGCAAAGGTGGCTACACCTTC. This translates into CASSYGWAGGKGGYTF.

This clonotype is labeled medium-sized (0.01 to 0.1%). V gene TRBV19 combines with J gene TRBJ1-5; D is unclear. The CDR3 loop spans 13 amino acids. Germline V gene lookup returns CDR1 LNHDA and CDR2 SQIVND (reference sequence). Trimming took 1 base from V and 3 from J, leaving 4 bases between them. CDR3 residues: CASSIAPNQPQHF. The CDR3 nucleotides read TGTGCCAGTAGTATAGCCCCCAATCAGCCCCAGCATTTT.

Turning to this clonotype: At one end the junction does not follow the germline gene, possibly because of a read error. The chain employs TRBV27 and TRBJ2-2; 10 bases are shared with TRBD2. This CDR3 comprises 15 residues. Germline CDR1 MNHEY, CDR2 SMNVEV (reference sequence). The CDR3 spells CASNKVAGGPGDLFF. The CDR3 region has the DNA TGTGCCAGCAATAAAGTAGCGGGGGGTCCCGGGGATCTGTTTTTT.

This clonotype ranks as large. This chain connects TRBV7-9 to TRBJ2-1; the D is unclear. Trimming removed 5 bases from V and 9 bases from J, with 20 bases in between. The CDR3 totals 15 residues. CDR1 and CDR2 (germline): SEHNR, FQNEAQ (reference sequence). The CDR3 sequence: CASSPPDAQVSEQFF. The CDR3 DNA reads as TGTGCCAGCAGCCCTCCGGACGCCCAGGTCAGTGAGCAGTTCTTC.

This clonotype was recorded once. The chain employs TRBV11-1 and TRBJ2-4; 12 bases are shared with TRBD2. This CDR3 comprises 16 residues. Looked up from germline, CDR1 is SGHAT and CDR2 is FQDESV (reference sequence). V trimming: 5 bases; J trimming: 7 bases; junction bases outside the gene matches: 9. The CDR3 DNA follows: TGTGCCAGCAGCGGACTCGGACTAGCGGGAAGGAACATTCAGTACTTC. It specifies CASSGLGLAGRNIQYF.

This chain connects TRBV6-4 to TRBJ1-2; tentatively, D is TRBD1 (6 bases). The germline CDR1 and CDR2 sequences are MRHNA and SNTAGT. V shed 3 bases and J shed 10 bases, with 21 bases lying between them. This CDR3 has 15 amino acids. The CDR3 bases are TGTGCCAGCAGTGAAAGTCCGGGGGGGCGAGCCTCCTACACCTTC. Residues: CASSESPGGRASYTF.

This clonotype occurred a few times. The J gene is TRBJ1-2, the V gene TRBV5-1; 7 nucleotides align to TRBD1. Unmatched junction bases numbered 13, after V lost 0 bases and J lost 8 bases. CDR3 length: 16 residues. CDR1 and CDR2 (germline): SGHRS, YFSETQ. CDR3 loop: CASSLAVGTTGLGYTF. In DNA form, the CDR3 reads TGCGCCAGCAGCTTGGCCGTTGGAACGACAGGGTTAGGCTACACCTTC.

The V and J genes are TRBV11-1 and TRBJ1-5; the D gene is possibly TRBD1 (5 bases). Germline V gene data show CDR1 as SGHAT and CDR2 as FQDESV (reference sequence). Between the trimmed V and J ends, which lost 8 bases and 3 bases, there was a span of 14 bases. This CDR3 contains 14 residues. The CDR3 spells CASVGAGSNQPQHF. Here the CDR3 DNA reads TGTGCCAGCGTTGGGGCGGGGTCCAATCAGCCCCAGCATTTT.

This clonotype was recorded a few times. CDR3 nucleotides: TGTGCCATCCGGTGGGAGGGTGTCGCCTACGAGCAGTACTTC. This sequence encodes CAIRWEGVAYEQYF. V is TRBV10-3 and J is TRBJ2-7; TRBD2 matches 7 bases. V trimming: 8 bases; J trimming: 2 bases; junction bases outside the gene matches: 9. The CDR3 sequence is 14 residues long. Germline-derived CDR1 and CDR2 are ENHRY and SYGVKD.

This clonotype is medium-sized by share. The gene calls are TRBV6-1 and TRBJ2-3; TRBD1 agrees at 7 bases. Per germline, CDR1 MNHNS and CDR2 SASEGT. The CDR3 has 13 amino acids. Unmatched junction bases numbered 5, after V lost 6 bases and J lost 5 bases. CDR3 bases: TGTGCCAGCAGGGCTACAGGGGAAGATACGCAGTATTTT. It encodes CASRATGEDTQYF.

The chain recombines TRBV6-4 with TRBJ1-1; 11 bases match TRBD1. The V segment lost 9 bases and the J segment 7 bases; nucleotides outside the gene matches: 13. Looked up from germline, CDR1 is MRHNA and CDR2 is SNTAGT. The CDR3 totals 15 residues. This chain's CDR3 is CARGTGGGLNGEAFF. Written as DNA, the CDR3 is TGTGCCAGAGGGACAGGGGGGGGTCTGAATGGTGAAGCTTTCTTT.